These 10 T cell receptor beta chains were sequenced from one sample in a study of blood T cell repertoires in COVID-19. Profiled with immunoSEQ multiplex PCR; TCRdb holds only in-frame clones, not every one. This table holds 310,000 or so clones, about 93% found once. Sample: PBMCs or T cells enriched from blood (not recorded which). Every receptor here comes from a woman aged 25 to 39 who had recovered from COVID-19.

J is TRBJ2-7 and V is TRBV18; 10 nucleotides match TRBD2. The CDR3 runs 15 residues. Per the germline V gene, CDR1 is KGHSH and CDR2 is LQKENI. The J segment lost 1 base and the V segment lost 6 bases, leaving 6 bases of the junction unmatched. This CDR3 reads CASSPLAGVSYEQYF. CDR3 in DNA: TGTGCCAGCTCTCCTCTAGCGGGAGTGTCCTACGAGCAGTACTTC. Based on the CDR3 plus reference TRBV18 and TRBJ2-7, the full variable domain is NAGVMQNPRHLVRRRGQEARLRCSPMKGHSHVYWYRQLPEEGLKFMVYLQKENIIDESGMPKERFSAEFPKEGPSILRIQQVVRGDSAAYFCASSPLAGVSYEQYFGPGTRLTVT.

With regard to this clone: This sample also contains other DNA sequences that code for the same CDR3. The chain combines TRBV28 with TRBJ2-1; D not resolved. The CDR3 length is 12 residues. The germline V and J ends were trimmed by 2 bases and 6 bases, with 5 bases remaining between them. Germline V lookup: CDR1 MDHEN, CDR2 SYDVKM. The CDR3 region has the DNA TGTGCCAGCAGTTTACTACTCAATGAGCAGTTCTTC. This sequence encodes CASSLLLNEQFF.

This clone has a single count. This chain links TRBV7-2 with TRBJ2-7; D is undetermined. This CDR3 region has 14 residues. The ends were cut back, 2 bases at V and 2 bases at J, with 10 bases in the middle. CDR1 and CDR2 from the germline V gene are SGHTA and FQGNSA. CDR3 DNA: TGTGCCAGCAGCTTAAATCCCAGGACCTACGAGCAGTACTTC. This codes for CASSLNPRTYEQYF.

This chain links TRBV7-9 with TRBJ2-1; D remains unclear. Trimming stripped 3 bases from V and 0 bases from J, with 12 bases between. Germline loops: CDR1 SEHNR, CDR2 FQNEAQ (reference sequence). The CDR3 covers 16 residues. The CDR3 DNA sequence: TGTGCCAGCAGCTTCTTTACGTTGAGCTCCTACAATGAGCAGTTCTTC. It is translated as CASSFFTLSSYNEQFF.

The gene calls are TRBV29-1 and TRBJ1-1; D perhaps matches TRBD1 (6 bases). Germline CDR1 SQVTM, CDR2 ANQGSEA. The CDR3 is 12 amino acids. Trimming stripped 5 bases from V and 4 bases from J, with 11 bases between. CDR3 bases: TGCAGCGTTCGGGACATGACCACTGAAGCTTTCTTT. Translated, it gives CSVRDMTTEAFF.

The V and J genes are TRBV30 and TRBJ1-3; D gene ambiguous. Trimming removed 2 bases at V and 7 bases at J, with 12 bases between. This CDR3 has 13 residues. The germline gives CDR1 GTSNPN, CDR2 SVGIG (reference sequence). The CDR3 DNA sequence: TGTGCCTGGAGTAGTACCTCGCGGAACACCATATATTTT. Translation gives CAWSSTSRNTIYF.

The chain employs TRBV30 and TRBJ1-1, with D possibly matching TRBD1 (5 bases). In germline, CDR1 is GTSNPN, CDR2 SVGIG (reference sequence). V lost 4 bases and J lost 5, with 14 bases in between. The CDR3 is 13 residues long. The CDR3 here is CAWKGRIRTEAFF. The CDR3 DNA reads as TGTGCCTGGAAGGGGAGGATTAGGACTGAAGCTTTCTTT.

V is TRBV6-4 and J is TRBJ2-1; the match to TRBD2 covers 8 bases. The J segment lost 13 bases and the V segment lost 2 bases, leaving 4 bases of the junction unmatched. Germline V gives CDR1 MRHNA, CDR2 SNTAGT. The CDR3 is 12 amino acids. CDR3 bases: TGTGCCAGCAGTGACACGGGGGGGGTACAGTTCTTC. This codes for CASSDTGGVQFF.

The J gene is TRBJ1-6, the V gene TRBV7-2, with a possible D match to TRBD1 (6 bases). The CDR3 length is 14 residues. Deletions cut 3 bases from V and 7 bases from J, with 10 bases between. The germline gives CDR1 SGHTA, CDR2 FQGNSA. CDR3 sequence (DNA): TGTGCCAGCAGCTTGGGGGCAAACAATTCACCCCTCCACTTT. It is translated as CASSLGANNSPLHF.

In nucleotides, the CDR3 is TGTGCCAGCAGCTTAGGGGACAGGGTCTACGAGCAGTACTTC. It translates to CASSLGDRVYEQYF. The V call is TRBV7-2, the J call TRBJ2-7; the match to TRBD1 covers 9 bases. Losses at the gene ends were 1 base for V and 3 bases for J; bases not matched to a gene: 1. Germline lookup yields CDR1 SGHTA and CDR2 FQGNSA. This CDR3 spans 14 amino acids.